This TCR beta chain is drawn from a study of T cell changes during pregnancy in multiple sclerosis. Germline CDR1 reads WSHSY; CDR2 reads SAAADI. Trimming took 5 bases from V and 1 from J, leaving 12 bases between them. The CDR3 extends over 15 amino acids. The method was immunoSEQ multiplex PCR; TCRdb's version includes in-frame clones alone and lacks a portion of them. The table records roughly 30,000 clones, roughly nine tenths of them present only once. The specimen comprised CD8+ T cells from peripheral blood mononuclear cells, sampled before pregnancy. The rearrangement links TRBV10-2 to TRBJ2-1; D is ambiguous. The TCR originated in a female donor with multiple sclerosis, enrolled in a pregnancy study. The CDR3 loop is CASSHTGPSYNEQFF. The CDR3 DNA sequence: TGCGCCAGCAGTCATACTGGGCCTTCCTACAATGAGCAGTTCTTC.